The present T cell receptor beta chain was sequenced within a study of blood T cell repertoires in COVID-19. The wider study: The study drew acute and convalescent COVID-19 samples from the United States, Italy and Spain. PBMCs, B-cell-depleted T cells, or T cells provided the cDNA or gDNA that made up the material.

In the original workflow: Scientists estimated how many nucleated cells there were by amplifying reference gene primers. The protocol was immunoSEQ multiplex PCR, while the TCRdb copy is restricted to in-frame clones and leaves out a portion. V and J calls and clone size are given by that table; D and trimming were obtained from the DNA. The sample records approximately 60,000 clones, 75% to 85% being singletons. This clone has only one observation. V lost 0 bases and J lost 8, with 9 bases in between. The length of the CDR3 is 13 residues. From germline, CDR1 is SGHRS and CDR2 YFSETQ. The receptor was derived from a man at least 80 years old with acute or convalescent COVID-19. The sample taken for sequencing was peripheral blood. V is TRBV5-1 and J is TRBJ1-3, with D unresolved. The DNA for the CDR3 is TGCGCCAGCAGCTTGGGTAGTCATGACACCATATATTTT. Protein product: CASSLGSHDTIYF.